This section outlines one TCR beta chain sequence together with its context. TCRdb used MiXCR to reprocess the RT-PCR reads, holding one entry per CDR3 protein. The table has almost 700,000 distinct CDR3 sequences, more than 13% seen once. The CDR3 is 14 amino acids. Germline CDR1 MDHEN, CDR2 SYDVKM. The germline V and J ends were trimmed by 2 bases and 1 base, with 9 bases remaining between them. The genes are TRBV28 and TRBJ2-7, with D unclear. The sequence was obtained from a female donor in good health, serving as a healthy control. The source material was memory CD4+ T cells from blood. The CDR3 loop is CASSLGWKSYEQYF. DNA for the CDR3: TGTGCCAGCAGTTTAGGGTGGAAGTCCTACGAGCAGTACTTC.